This TCR beta chain was documented in a study of cytomegalovirus exposure and HLA in healthy donors. As concerns this clone: Its antigen is as yet unknown.

Researchers ran the PCR with 60 Vbeta and 13 Jbeta primers. The protocol was immunoSEQ multiplex PCR, while the TCRdb copy is restricted to in-frame clones and leaves out a portion. The data show approximately 100,000 clones, 85% seen once. Findings and caveats of the study: Available immune exposure information covered CMV serostatus only.

This TCR was sampled from a man in his forties in good health and CMV-seropositive. The sequenced material came from PBMCs.

The CDR3 protein is CASTGLPRSYEQYF. The CDR3 DNA is TGTGCCTCAACAGGACTACCACGCTCCTACGAGCAGTACTTC. The chain combines TRBV28 with TRBJ2-7; tentatively, D is TRBD2 (6 bases). Germline CDR1 is MDHEN and CDR2 is SYDVKM. The CDR3 extends over 14 amino acids. V was shortened by 11 bases and J by 0 bases, with 17 bases between the two germline ends.